The 28 T cell receptor beta chains given below trace back to one sample, sequenced in a study of T cell repertoires in cytomegalovirus infection. One entry per CDR3 protein results from TCRdb running MiXCR on the reads. This sample carries a few hundred thousand distinct CDR3 sequences, about a quarter of them seen once, and the ten largest clones take roughly an eighth. The sequencing sample was made of PBMCs. These receptors all stem from a human donor in good health (CMV status not recorded). Some clones in this sample may be carry-over from other donors' samples.

The V and J genes are TRBV7-6 and TRBJ2-5, with unresolved D. From germline, CDR1 is SGHVS and CDR2 FNYEAQ. V was trimmed by 5 bases and J by 9 bases, leaving 10 bases between them. The CDR3 extends over 11 amino acids. The CDR3 loop reads CASSVYWAQYF. In DNA form, the CDR3 reads TGTGCCAGCAGCGTGTATTGGGCCCAGTACTTC.

This clonotype occurred a few times. This rearrangement joins TRBV4-2 to TRBJ2-1, with a weak D call TRBD2 (5 bases). The CDR3 extends over 14 amino acids. The V gene's germline CDR1 is LGHNA and CDR2 YNFKEQ. Trimming pared 1 base from V and 9 bases from J, leaving 13 bases between. The CDR3 DNA reads as TGTGCCAGCAGCCAAGGAGGGTCAGAAAGTGAGCAGTTCTTC. This translates into CASSQGGSESEQFF.

This clonotype was counted only a few times. This chain joins TRBV11-2 and TRBJ1-2, with D possibly TRBD1 on 5 matching bases. Trimming left V 3 bases short and J 4 bases short, with 15 bases between. Germline V CDR1 and CDR2: SGHAT, FQNNGV. The length of the CDR3 is 15 residues. This CDR3 is CASSFDWDGVYGYTF. The CDR3 DNA sequence: TGTGCCAGCAGCTTTGATTGGGACGGAGTCTATGGCTACACCTTC.

This clonotype was seen a few times. The V call is TRBV24-1, the J call TRBJ2-5, with 7 bases identical to TRBD2. The CDR3 contains 15 residues. The V gene's germline CDR1 is KGHDR and CDR2 SFDVKD. After removal of 6 bases from V and 2 bases from J, the junction contained 8 bases not matched to a gene. The CDR3 coding sequence is TGTGCCACCAGTACCTGGCTAGCGGAACAAGAGACCCAGTACTTC. Its protein is CATSTWLAEQETQYF.

CDR3 in amino acids: CASSRGLAGMSYEQYV. Here the CDR3 DNA reads TGTGCCAGCAGCCGTGGACTAGCGGGGATGTCCTACGAGCAGTACGTC. J is TRBJ2-7 and V is TRBV7-9, with TRBD2 matching 12 bases. V was pared by 5 bases and J by 1 base, with 6 bases of the junction left unmatched. This CDR3 has 16 amino acids. The germline CDR1 and CDR2 sequences are SEHNR and FQNEAQ (reference sequence).

V usage is TRBV18 and J usage is TRBJ1-5; D is perhaps TRBD1 (5 bases). The germline gives CDR1 KGHSH, CDR2 LQKENI. Trimming cost V 2 bases and J 6 bases, with 8 bases left between them. The CDR3 runs 13 residues. This CDR3 reads CASSPGARQPQHF. CDR3 nucleotide sequence: TGTGCCAGCTCACCAGGGGCTCGTCAGCCCCAGCATTTT.

The rearrangement uses TRBV5-4 and TRBJ2-1; TRBD2 matches 9 bases. Looked up from germline, CDR1 is SGHNT and CDR2 is YYREEE (reference sequence). Trimming at V came to 4 bases and at J to 9 bases, leaving 11 bases not matched to a gene. This CDR3 spans 15 amino acids. The CDR3 loop is CASSVLSGSSVEQFF. In DNA, the CDR3 is TGTGCCAGCAGCGTTCTTAGCGGGAGTAGCGTTGAGCAGTTCTTC.

This clonotype was recorded a few times. V gene TRBV19 combines with J gene TRBJ2-6, with 8 bases identical to TRBD1. This CDR3 spans 15 amino acids. V lost 7 bases and J lost 2; bases outside the gene matches: 4. The V gene's germline CDR1 is LNHDA and CDR2 SQIVND (reference sequence). The CDR3 region has the DNA TGTGCCAGTATTCGACAGGGGACTGGGGCCAACGTCCTGACTTTC. Translation gives CASIRQGTGANVLTF.

CDR3 nucleotide sequence: TGTGCCACCGACGGGTTGGGCGGGAAACAAAATGAGCAGTTCTTC. It translates to CATDGLGGKQNEQFF. The chain has TRBV19 and TRBJ2-1; tentative D call: TRBD2 (6 bases). The V gene's germline CDR1 is LNHDA and CDR2 SQIVND (reference sequence). This CDR3 has 15 amino acids. The V end was cut by 10 bases, the J end by 7 bases, with 23 bases between.

V gene TRBV20-1 combines with J gene TRBJ2-3; the D gene is possibly TRBD2 (6 bases). V lost 3 bases, J lost 5 bases, and 12 bases lay in between. Germline loops: CDR1 DFQATT, CDR2 SNEGSKA (reference sequence). The CDR3 runs 13 residues. The CDR3: CSARTSSGDTQYF. The CDR3 DNA reads as TGCAGTGCTAGGACTAGTTCGGGAGATACGCAGTATTTT.

Ten or more counts support this clonotype. This rearrangement joins TRBV6-1 to TRBJ2-4, with TRBD2 identical over 15 bases. Per the germline V gene, CDR1 is MNHNS and CDR2 is SASEGT. CDR3 length: 18 residues. V gave up 6 bases and J gave up 5 bases; unmatched junction bases: 11. CDR3 in amino acids: CASSYRGLAGGRENIQYF. CDR3 sequence (DNA): TGTGCCAGCAGCTACAGGGGACTAGCGGGAGGCCGGGAAAACATTCAGTACTTC.

The genes are TRBV7-4 and TRBJ1-2; tentatively, D is TRBD1 (5 bases). Trimming cost V 3 bases and J 2 bases, with 16 bases left between them. The CDR3 consists of 16 residues. CDR1 and CDR2 (germline): SGHVT, SQSDAQ. CDR3 sequence: CASSFKGGVSNYGYTF. The CDR3, as DNA: TGTGCCAGCAGCTTCAAGGGAGGGGTATCAAACTATGGCTACACCTTC.

The gene calls are TRBV28 and TRBJ1-2; tentative D call: TRBD1 (5 bases). V was cut by 2 bases and J by 4 bases, with 14 bases left in between. The germline CDR1 and CDR2 sequences are MDHEN and SYDVKM. The CDR3 runs to 15 residues. The CDR3 protein is CASSLGGRAVYGYTF. CDR3 in DNA: TGTGCCAGCAGTTTAGGAGGCAGGGCAGTCTATGGCTACACCTTC.

The table lists this clonotype with many counts. V gene TRBV7-2 combines with J gene TRBJ2-4; 9 bases are a match to TRBD2. The ends lost 1 base at V and 2 bases at J; junction bases unmatched: 3. CDR3 size: 16 residues. Germline CDR1 and CDR2: SGHTA and FQGNSA. Here the CDR3 reads CASSLVGTSTKNIQYF. For the CDR3, the DNA is TGTGCCAGCAGCTTAGTAGGGACTAGCACCAAAAACATTCAGTACTTC.

This clonotype was detected ten times or more. This rearrangement joins TRBV7-6 to TRBJ2-1; 14 bases fit TRBD2. The germline gives CDR1 SGHVS, CDR2 FNYEAQ. The CDR3 extends over 15 amino acids. V shed 5 bases, J shed 10 bases, and the junction held 7 bases outside the gene matches. The CDR3 DNA reads as TGTGCCAGCAGCCTAGGGACTAGCGGGAGTGCCGAGCAGTTCTTC. Residues: CASSLGTSGSAEQFF. The full variable domain, rest sourced from reference TRBV7-6 and TRBJ2-1, is GAGVSQSPRYKVTKRGQDVALRCDPISGHVSLYWYRQALGQGPEFLTYFNYEAQQDKSGLPNDRFSAERPEGSISTLTIQRTEQRDSAMYRCASSLGTSGSAEQFFGPGTRLTVL.

This clonotype was observed a handful of times. V is TRBV24-1 and J is TRBJ2-1; 13 bases fit TRBD2. CDR3 size: 16 residues. J was trimmed by 9 bases and V by 3 bases; bases with no gene match: 7. Germline values: CDR1 KGHDR, CDR2 SFDVKD. The CDR3 DNA reads as TGTGCCACCAGTGATGACGGGACTAGCGGGAATGTTGAGCAGTTCTTC. This gives the protein CATSDDGTSGNVEQFF.

The V gene is TRBV6-5, the J gene TRBJ2-1, with D tentatively TRBD1 (6 bases). The CDR3 totals 14 residues. The V gene lost 2 bases and the J gene lost 7 bases, with 12 bases spanning the gap. Germline V gene data show CDR1 as MNHEY and CDR2 as SVGAGI. CDR3 in amino acids: CASSYTRGRNEQFF. CDR3 nucleotide sequence: TGTGCCAGCAGTTACACCAGGGGTAGGAATGAGCAGTTCTTC.

This chain links TRBV5-1 with TRBJ2-1; D ambiguous. Trimming removed 4 bases from V and 0 bases from J, with 11 bases in between. Germline-derived CDR1 and CDR2 are SGHRS and YFSETQ. The length of the CDR3 is 15 residues. The CDR3 loop reads CASSRTESSYNEQFF. CDR3 nucleotides: TGCGCCAGCAGCAGGACGGAGAGCTCCTACAATGAGCAGTTCTTC.

V usage is TRBV2 and J usage is TRBJ2-1; 9 nucleotides line up with TRBD2. V was clipped by 5 bases and J by 9 bases; unmatched bases: 8. CDR1 SNHLY and CDR2 FYNNEI come from the germline V gene. This CDR3 has 14 amino acids. In nucleotides, the CDR3 is TGTGCCAGCAGTCAAATAGCGGGAGTGGGTGAGCAGTTCTTC. It encodes CASSQIAGVGEQFF.

There are a few counts of this clonotype. This rearrangement joins TRBV4-1 to TRBJ2-3, with 9 bases fitting TRBD2. V lost 0 bases and J lost 0; bases outside the gene matches: 13. CDR3 length: 20 residues. Germline CDR1 is MGHRA and CDR2 is YSYEKL. The CDR3 DNA follows: TGCGCCAGCAGCCAAGATCGCGCGACTAGCGGACCCCTTAGCACAGATACGCAGTATTTT. Protein sequence: CASSQDRATSGPLSTDTQYF.

The genes are TRBV7-9 and TRBJ1-2; the D gene is possibly TRBD1 (5 bases). Looked up from germline, CDR1 is SEHNR and CDR2 is FQNEAQ (reference sequence). V was clipped by 4 bases and J by 2 bases, with 11 bases between them. The CDR3 totals 14 residues. CDR3 protein: CASSSVGGNYGYTF. For the CDR3, the DNA is TGTGCCAGCAGCTCCGTGGGGGGGAACTATGGCTACACCTTC.

The V and J genes are TRBV6-1 and TRBJ1-1; D is unresolved. The CDR3 spans 13 residues. Germline V gene data show CDR1 as MNHNS and CDR2 as SASEGT. V was clipped by 3 bases and J by 4 bases, with 9 bases between them. In DNA form, the CDR3 reads TGTGCCAGCAGTGATGTCGCCTTCACTGAAGCTTTCTTT. It yields the protein CASSDVAFTEAFF.

This clonotype came up many times. The V and J genes are TRBV7-2 and TRBJ2-1; 8 nucleotides line up with TRBD1. CDR1 is SGHTA, CDR2 FQGNSA, per germline. The ends lost 4 bases at V and 5 bases at J; junction bases unmatched: 7. The CDR3 totals 15 residues. The CDR3 is CASSSWTGSNNEQFF. In nucleotides, the CDR3 is TGTGCCAGCAGCTCCTGGACAGGGAGTAACAATGAGCAGTTCTTC.

In this sample, this clonotype turned up a few times. DNA of the CDR3: TGTGCCAGCAGCTTAATTGTGTCAGGGAATGGCTACACCTTC. As protein: CASSLIVSGNGYTF. This rearrangement joins TRBV7-8 to TRBJ1-2; a weak D match, TRBD1 (5 bases). In germline, CDR1 is SGHVS, CDR2 FQNEAQ. This CDR3 has 14 amino acids. The germline V and J ends were trimmed by 2 bases and 6 bases, with 13 bases remaining between them.

The sample holds a few counts of this clonotype. This chain connects TRBV5-1 to TRBJ2-3; D not certain. V lost 3 bases and J 0 bases, leaving 8 bases between the germline ends. The germline V gene has CDR1 SGHRS and CDR2 YFSETQ. The CDR3 sequence is 14 residues long. CDR3 amino acids: CASSSQTSTDTQYF. The CDR3 region has the DNA TGCGCCAGCAGCTCGCAGACTAGCACAGATACGCAGTATTTT.

This chain uses TRBV5-1 with TRBJ1-2; 9 bases agree with TRBD1. Germline V gene data show CDR1 as SGHRS and CDR2 as YFSETQ. V was clipped by 5 bases and J by 4 bases; unmatched bases: 9. The CDR3 runs to 15 residues. The CDR3 region is CASRPAGTGTYGYTF. The CDR3 nucleotides read TGCGCCAGCAGACCGGCAGGGACAGGGACCTATGGCTACACCTTC.

The chain couples TRBV30 to TRBJ1-6; D is ambiguous. The length of the CDR3 is 14 residues. From germline, CDR1 is GTSNPN and CDR2 SVGIG (reference sequence). Trimming left V 4 bases short and J 8 bases short, with 15 bases between. CDR3: CAWTPAATYSPLHF. CDR3 coding DNA: TGTGCCTGGACCCCGGCAGCTACATATTCACCCCTCCACTTT.

The V and J genes are TRBV6-1 and TRBJ2-3; 8 positions agree with TRBD2. Germline-derived CDR1 and CDR2 are MNHNS and SASEGT. The CDR3 contains 15 residues. V lost 2 bases and J lost 8; bases outside the gene matches: 9. CDR3 sequence reads: CASSESTSGTITQYF. In DNA, the CDR3 is TGTGCCAGCAGTGAATCTACTAGCGGAACAATTACGCAGTATTTT.